This TCR beta chain was retrieved from a study of blood T cell repertoires in COVID-19 (dated by TCRdb to 2020 to 2022). Concerning the study at large: Samples covering the acute and convalescent phases of COVID-19 were provided by collaborators in the United States, Italy and Spain. The material from the prospective study consisted of cDNA or gDNA derived from T cells, B-cell-depleted T cells, or PBMCs. Subjects who had been exposed to COVID-19, were actively infected with it, or had recovered from it provided the deeply sampled blood TCRbeta repertoires that made up the dataset. The repertoires were made available in a free public database intended to serve as a resource for research on the immune response to SARS-CoV-2. The samples were drawn from two sources: the first 160 participants of the ongoing ImmuneRACE study, and 1,000 to 1,500 subjects contributed by 6 global collaborators. Nearly every sample came with metadata listing a de-identified subject ID, COVID-19 status, age in years and sex. Where HLA class I and class II types were available, the types were taken from metadata supplied by the sample provider, not from assay-based typing.

Note on this clone: Its cognate antigen has yet to be identified. No base quality information exists; no much larger clone differs at one position.

The germline V gene (reference sequence) supplies CDR1 GTSNPN and CDR2 SVGIG. Compared with germline, V lacks 0 bases and J lacks 1 base; bases without a gene match: 2. Including cysteine and phenylalanine, the CDR3 has 15 amino acids. Just the 45-base CDR3 DNA is kept, in frame starting at base 1. What the authors observed across the whole study: The amount of clinical and demographic metadata varied by source and participant and was provided uncurated.

In the prospective study, participants were about 18 to 95 years old, resided in around 25 geographic areas of the United States, and were enrolled through a virtual design. To assign participants to cohorts, the prospective study relied on clinical history that participants themselves reported in a screening survey and a study questionnaire. ImmuneRACE Cohort 3 recovered participants were defined by two consecutive negative NP/OP PCR tests, healthcare professional clearance, or symptom resolution. Each participant in the prospective study had whole blood, serum and a nasopharyngeal or oropharyngeal swab collected by mobile phlebotomists. Prospective study participants could optionally give additional blood draws and questionnaires over a roughly two-month period. Blood samples from the prospective study were shipped frozen or at room temperature prior to DNA extraction. TCRbeta CDR3 regions were amplified from genomic DNA by means of the immunoSEQ Assay, a bias-controlled multiplex PCR. In the authors' own workflow: The number of nucleated cells in each sample was estimated by amplification of reference gene primers within the assay. To quantify the absolute abundance of each unique TCRbeta CDR3 rearrangement, sequence reads were collapsed and filtered. For each sample, productive Simpson clonality was calculated as the square root of Simpson's diversity index across productive rearrangements. TCRdb stores this immuneACCESS table with in-frame sequences only. Part of the clones is absent; in the studies checked, under half of the shortfall reflects unresolved V genes, and no reason is known for the rest. V, J and clone size reflect that table, while D and trimming were determined from the DNA. The sample records around 140,000 clones, more than 75% of which are singletons. The ten biggest clones cover approximately 11% of the sample.

This TCR was sampled from a man in his 60s who had recovered from COVID-19. Sequenced: PBMCs or T cells enriched from blood (not recorded which). The sequence is built from TRBV30 and TRBJ2-2; 7 bases in the junction line up with TRBD2. The DNA is TGTGCCTGGAGTGTATTAGCGGGGAACACCGGGGAGCTGTTTTTT. Its translation reads: CAWSVLAGNTGELFF. Beyond the CDR3, the reference TRBV30 and TRBJ2-2 genes provide the residues; the full variable domain reads: SQTIHQWPATLVQPVGSPLSLECTVEGTSNPNLYWYRQAAGRGLQLLFYSVGIGQISSEVPQNLSASRPQDRQFILSSKKLLLSDSGFYLCAWSVLAGNTGELFFGEGSRLTVL.